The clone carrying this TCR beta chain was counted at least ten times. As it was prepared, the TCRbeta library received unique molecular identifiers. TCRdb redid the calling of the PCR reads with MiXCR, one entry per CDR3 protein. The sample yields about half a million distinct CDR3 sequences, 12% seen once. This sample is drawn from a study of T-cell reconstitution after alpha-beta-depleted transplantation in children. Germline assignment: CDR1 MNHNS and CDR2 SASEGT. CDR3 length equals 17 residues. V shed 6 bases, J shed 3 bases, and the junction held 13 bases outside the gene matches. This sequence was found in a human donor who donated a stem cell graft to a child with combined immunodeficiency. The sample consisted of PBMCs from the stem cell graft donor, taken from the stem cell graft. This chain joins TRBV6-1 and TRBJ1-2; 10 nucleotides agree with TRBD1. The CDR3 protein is CASRSVRDRGADYGYTF. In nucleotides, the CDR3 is TGTGCCAGCAGAAGCGTTCGGGACAGGGGTGCAGACTATGGCTACACCTTC.